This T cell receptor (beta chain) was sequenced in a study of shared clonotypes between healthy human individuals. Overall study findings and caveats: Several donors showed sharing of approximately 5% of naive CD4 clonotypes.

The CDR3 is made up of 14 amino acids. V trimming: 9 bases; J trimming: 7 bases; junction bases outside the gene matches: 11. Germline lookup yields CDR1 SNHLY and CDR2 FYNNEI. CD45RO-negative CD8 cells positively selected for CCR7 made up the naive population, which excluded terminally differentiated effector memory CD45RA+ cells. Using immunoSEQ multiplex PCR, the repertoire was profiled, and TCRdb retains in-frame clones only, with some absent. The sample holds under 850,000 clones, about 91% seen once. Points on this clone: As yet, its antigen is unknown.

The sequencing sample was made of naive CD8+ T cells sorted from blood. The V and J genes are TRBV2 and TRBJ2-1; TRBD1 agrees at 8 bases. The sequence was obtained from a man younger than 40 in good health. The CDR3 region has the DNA TGTGCCAGTGGGGGCGGACAGGGTTGGAATGAGCAGTTCTTC. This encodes CASGGGQGWNEQFF.